The sequence of this TCR beta chain was determined in a study of identifying expanded T cells in peripheral blood. Points from the study as a whole: Differentially abundant clones: around 1.2 between replicates, about 17 at roughly 15 days, around 20 at four. Variance in clone template counts between two-week samples significantly increased with total template count across all healthy donors.

Notes on this clone: Its specificity is unknown.

No infections or other immune events were documented during collection. TCRdb's table, derived via immunoSEQ multiplex PCR, lists solely in-frame clones and lacks some. This table has about 100,000 clones, more than 70% appearing once. This TCR was sampled from a person between 18 and 70 years old in good health. Material for sequencing was blood.

CDR3 nucleotide sequence: TGTGCCAGCAGTTATTCTCCGGGACTAGCGTACGAGCAGTACTTC. It is translated as CASSYSPGLAYEQYF. The rearrangement links TRBV6-5 to TRBJ2-7, with TRBD2 identical over 10 bases. CDR1 and CDR2 (germline): MNHEY, SVGAGI. CDR3 length equals 15 residues. Unmatched junction bases numbered 6, after V lost 3 bases and J lost 4 bases.